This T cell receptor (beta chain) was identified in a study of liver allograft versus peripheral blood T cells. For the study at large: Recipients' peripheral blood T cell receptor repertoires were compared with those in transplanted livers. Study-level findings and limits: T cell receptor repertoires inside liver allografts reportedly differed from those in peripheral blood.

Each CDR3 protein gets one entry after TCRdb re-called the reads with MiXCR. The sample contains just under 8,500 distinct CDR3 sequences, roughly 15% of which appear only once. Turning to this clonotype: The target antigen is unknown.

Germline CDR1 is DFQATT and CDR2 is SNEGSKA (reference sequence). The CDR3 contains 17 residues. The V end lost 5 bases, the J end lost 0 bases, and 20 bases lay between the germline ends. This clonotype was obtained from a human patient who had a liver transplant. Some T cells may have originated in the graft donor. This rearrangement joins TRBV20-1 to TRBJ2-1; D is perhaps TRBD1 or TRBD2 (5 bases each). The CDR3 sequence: CSAAGTVQSSSYNEQFF. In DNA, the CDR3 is TGCAGTGCTGCCGGGACCGTCCAAAGCAGCTCCTACAATGAGCAGTTCTTC.